This record concerns one TCR beta chain sequence. Antigen unknown. Punch biopsies of lesional scalp, plus peripheral blood, were taken from alopecia areata patients. The CDR3 has 14 amino acids. The J segment lost 6 bases and the V segment lost 6 bases, leaving 6 bases of the junction unmatched. Germline-derived CDR1 and CDR2 are MNHEY and SVGAGI. RNA extraction and reverse transcription yielded cDNA as sequencing template. TCRdb's table, derived via immunoSEQ multiplex PCR, lists solely in-frame clones and lacks some. The sample includes 150,000 to 200,000 clones, 59% seen only once; the top ten take around 15%. The data belong to a study of CD8+ T cells in alopecia areata. For the study at large: For the treated group, dosing was oral tofacitinib at 5 to 10 mg twice daily. Notes on the study in general: Mouse data revealed clearer TCR sharing than patient data did, a gap possibly tied to HLA.

The TCR originated in a human donor with alopecia areata. This chain links TRBV6-5 with TRBJ1-4; 8 nucleotides match TRBD1. The sample consisted of CD4+ T cells sorted from blood, taken at week 0. This CDR3 is CASREDREDEKLFF. The CDR3 bases are TGTGCCAGCAGGGAGGACAGGGAAGATGAAAAACTGTTTTTT.